The 31 T cell receptor beta chains in this list originate from one sample, sequenced in a study of T-cell memory formation after mild COVID-19. TCRdb re-derived calls from the 5' RACE reads in MiXCR, one entry per CDR3 protein. The sample consists of around 420,000 distinct CDR3 sequences, 20% to 30% of them appearing once. The material sequenced was PBMCs or a T cell subset sorted from them (not recorded which). These receptors originate from an adult woman who had mild COVID-19 (a few samples of this study predate the infection). Cell type and time point are not known.

The sample holds a few counts of this clonotype. The chain couples TRBV9 to TRBJ2-2; 13 nucleotides align to TRBD2. Germline V lookup: CDR1 SGDLS, CDR2 YYNGEE. With 4 bases clipped from V and 4 bases from J, the junction kept 7 bases outside the gene matches. The CDR3 consists of 17 residues. CDR3 DNA: TGTGCCAGCAGCTCAAGGACTAGCGGGGGAAGCACCGGGGAGCTGTTTTTT. It translates to CASSSRTSGGSTGELFF.

The table lists this clonotype with a count of one. The chain employs TRBV20-1 and TRBJ2-7, with D possibly TRBD2 on 7 matching bases. The CDR3 sequence is 15 residues long. Trimming left V 5 bases short and J 3 bases short, with 20 bases between. Germline CDR1 DFQATT, CDR2 SNEGSKA (reference sequence). CDR3 region: CSAPTHGGPYYEQYF. The CDR3 DNA reads as TGCAGTGCTCCCACACACGGGGGGCCTTACTACGAGCAGTACTTC.

This clonotype was detected a few times. The V call is TRBV2, the J call TRBJ1-1, with no clear D. The CDR3 runs to 15 residues. CDR1 is SNHLY, CDR2 FYNNEI, per germline. V dropped 3 bases and J dropped 1 base, with 12 bases sitting between them. The CDR3: CASSDWPDSNTEAFF. The CDR3 DNA reads TGTGCCAGCAGTGACTGGCCTGACTCGAACACTGAAGCTTTCTTT.

This clonotype has only a few counts. The CDR3, as DNA: TGCAGTGCTACGGGGGTAGGCTACACCTTC. Translation gives CSATGVGYTF. The gene calls are TRBV20-1 and TRBJ1-2, with D possibly being TRBD1 (5 bases). The V end was cut by 4 bases, the J end by 8 bases, with 8 bases between. The germline gives CDR1 DFQATT, CDR2 SNEGSKA (reference sequence). This CDR3 region has 10 residues.

Only a few counts were recorded for this clonotype. This chain uses TRBV12-3 or TRBV12-4 with TRBJ2-3; TRBD2 matches 7 bases. This CDR3 is built from 17 residues. The V segment lost 3 bases and the J segment 5 bases; nucleotides outside the gene matches: 14. The CDR3 sequence is CASSFWETAGVGDTQYF. The CDR3 nucleotides read TGTGCCAGCAGTTTTTGGGAGACGGCGGGGGTCGGAGATACGCAGTATTTT.

There are a few counts of this clonotype. This chain connects TRBV5-1 to TRBJ1-2, with 8 bases aligning to TRBD1. The germline V gene has CDR1 SGHRS and CDR2 YFSETQ. The CDR3 length is 15 residues. J lost 8 bases, V lost 4 bases, and 13 bases had no gene match. CDR3 amino acids: CASSPQGASGRGYTF. As DNA, the CDR3 is TGCGCCAGCAGCCCCCAGGGGGCCTCCGGAAGGGGCTACACCTTC.

The genes are TRBV7-9 and TRBJ2-1; D ambiguous. V lost 1 base and J 3 bases, leaving 10 bases between the germline ends. The germline V gene encodes CDR1 SEHNR and CDR2 FQNEAQ (reference sequence). The CDR3 has 15 residues. CDR3 bases: TGTGCCAGCAGCTTAGTCCCACCGATCTACAATGAGCAGTTCTTC. Translating it yields CASSLVPPIYNEQFF.

V and J are TRBV5-6 and TRBJ2-2; perhaps TRBD2 as D (5 bases). The V and J ends lost 0 bases and 7 bases respectively, with 10 bases between them. The CDR3 sequence is 14 residues long. Germline values: CDR1 SGHDT, CDR2 YYEEEE. In DNA, the CDR3 is TGTGCCAGCAGCTTGGACTCGGCGGGCGGGGAGCTGTTTTTT. It translates to CASSLDSAGGELFF.

This clonotype was detected once. J is TRBJ2-1 and V is TRBV20-1; D unclear. Germline assignment: CDR1 DFQATT and CDR2 SNEGSKA (reference sequence). The V and J ends lost 3 bases and 0 bases respectively, with 12 bases between them. This CDR3 contains 15 residues. CDR3 nucleotide sequence: TGCAGTGCTAGGGTGAGCTCAAGCTCCTACAATGAGCAGTTCTTC. Its protein product is CSARVSSSSYNEQFF.

Here the CDR3 reads CASSPHGTGYQPQHF. The CDR3 DNA reads as TGTGCCAGTAGTCCTCACGGGACAGGGTATCAGCCCCAGCATTTT. This chain uses TRBV19 with TRBJ1-5; 9 bases fit TRBD1. J was trimmed by 5 bases and V by 5 bases; bases with no gene match: 7. Looked up from germline, CDR1 is LNHDA and CDR2 is SQIVND (reference sequence). The CDR3 runs to 15 residues.

The CDR3 coding sequence is TGCAGCGTTGTGGTTCAGGGGGCCACTGAAGCTTTCTTT. As protein: CSVVVQGATEAFF. The chain is built from TRBV29-1 and TRBJ1-1, with 8 bases that match TRBD1. The ends lost 4 bases at V and 4 bases at J; junction bases unmatched: 5. The CDR3 has 13 residues. The germline gives CDR1 SQVTM, CDR2 ANQGSEA.

The chain carries TRBV12-3 or TRBV12-4 and TRBJ1-2; tentatively, D is TRBD1 (5 bases). The germline V and J ends were trimmed by 6 bases and 8 bases, with 22 bases remaining between them. The CDR3 is 15 amino acids. The CDR3 loop reads CASSHSGPGWGGYTF. CDR3 nucleotides: TGTGCCAGCAGCCACAGCGGGCCCGGTTGGGGCGGCTACACCTTC.

This chain uses TRBV5-6 with TRBJ2-7; no reliable D call. The CDR3 covers 12 residues. Looked up from germline, CDR1 is SGHDT and CDR2 is YYEEEE. V was clipped by 5 bases and J by 3 bases, with 9 bases between them. This CDR3 reads CASSRQDYEQYF. The CDR3 DNA sequence: TGTGCCAGCAGTAGGCAGGACTACGAGCAGTACTTC.

This chain connects TRBV6-5 to TRBJ1-6; TRBD1 matches 7 bases. The junction had 10 bases not matched to a gene; V was cut back by 6 bases and J by 8 bases. Germline V CDR1 and CDR2: MNHEY, SVGAGI. This CDR3 is 15 amino acids long. For the CDR3, the DNA is TGTGCCAGCAGGTCGGCGACAGGGTGGTATTCACCCCTCCACTTT. It encodes CASRSATGWYSPLHF.

The sample holds a few counts of this clonotype. This rearrangement joins TRBV11-3 to TRBJ2-3; 8 nucleotides line up with TRBD2. With 5 bases clipped from V and 3 bases from J, the junction kept 4 bases outside the gene matches. Germline V gene data show CDR1 as SGHNT and CDR2 as YENEEA. The CDR3 runs to 14 residues. CDR3 in amino acids: CASSVLAGTDTQYF. CDR3 in DNA: TGTGCCAGCAGCGTTCTAGCGGGTACAGATACGCAGTATTTT.

The rearrangement links TRBV15 to TRBJ1-3; D may be TRBD1 (5 bases). Per the germline V gene, CDR1 is LNHNV and CDR2 is YYDKDF (reference sequence). V lost 0 bases and J lost 4, with 13 bases in between. The CDR3 runs to 16 residues. CDR3 sequence reads: CATSREGAGVGNTIYF. Written as DNA, the CDR3 is TGTGCCACCAGCAGAGAAGGTGCGGGGGTAGGAAACACCATATATTTT. Full variable domain (rest looked up from reference TRBV15 and TRBJ1-3): DAMVIQNPRYQVTQFGKPVTLSCSQTLNHNVMYWYQQKSSQAPKLLFHYYDKDFNNEADTPDNFQSRRPNTSFCFLDIRSPGLGDTAMYLCATSREGAGVGNTIYFGEGSWLTVV.

This rearrangement joins TRBV7-3 to TRBJ2-5, with 7 bases identical to TRBD2. Germline V lookup: CDR1 SGHTA, CDR2 FQGTGA. The CDR3 loop spans 15 amino acids. V lost 4 bases and J lost 3; bases outside the gene matches: 8. DNA for the CDR3: TGTGCCAGCAGCTCTCAAGACGGGGGGAAAGAGACCCAGTACTTC. Translation gives CASSSQDGGKETQYF.

The genes are TRBV6-1 and TRBJ1-4; 7 bases are a match to TRBD1. Unmatched junction bases numbered 6, after V lost 6 bases and J lost 8 bases. The CDR3 totals 13 residues. The V gene's germline CDR1 is MNHNS and CDR2 SASEGT. CDR3 in amino acids: CASRDRAYEKLFF. The CDR3, as DNA: TGTGCCAGCAGAGACAGGGCATACGAAAAACTGTTTTTT.

This clonotype was seen a few times. This chain's CDR3 is CASSLLPQTANYGYTF. The CDR3, as DNA: TGTGCCAGCAGCTTATTACCCCAAACAGCTAACTATGGCTACACCTTC. This chain links TRBV7-8 with TRBJ1-2; no clear D. The V gene lost 2 bases and the J gene lost 0 bases, with 13 bases spanning the gap. This CDR3 contains 16 residues. Germline CDR1 and CDR2: SGHVS and FQNEAQ.

This clonotype was seen at least ten times. V gene TRBV12-3 or TRBV12-4 combines with J gene TRBJ1-2, with TRBD1 identical over 7 bases. The CDR3 has 14 amino acids. The ends lost 1 base at V and 2 bases at J; junction bases unmatched: 1. CDR3 protein: CASSLGTGNYGYTF. The CDR3 coding sequence is TGTGCCAGCAGTTTAGGGACAGGAAACTATGGCTACACCTTC.

V and J are TRBV12-3 or TRBV12-4 and TRBJ1-2; 7 positions agree with TRBD1. J was trimmed by 2 bases and V by 2 bases; bases with no gene match: 5. The CDR3 length is 15 residues. CDR3 protein: CASSLRIQGNYGYTF. The CDR3 bases are TGTGCCAGCAGTTTACGGATACAGGGGAACTATGGCTACACCTTC.

There are a few counts of this clonotype. The V call is TRBV15, the J call TRBJ1-5; tentatively, D is TRBD1 (5 bases). The germline CDR1 and CDR2 sequences are LNHNV and YYDKDF (reference sequence). The ends were cut back, 2 bases at V and 5 bases at J, with 10 bases in the middle. The CDR3 spans 14 residues. CDR3 coding DNA: TGTGCCACCAGCAGACCTCGGGGGGATCAGCCCCAGCATTTT. It codes for CATSRPRGDQPQHF. The full variable domain, with the rest looked up from reference TRBV15 and TRBJ1-5, is DAMVIQNPRYQVTQFGKPVTLSCSQTLNHNVMYWYQQKSSQAPKLLFHYYDKDFNNEADTPDNFQSRRPNTSFCFLDIRSPGLGDTAMYLCATSRPRGDQPQHFGDGTRLSIL.

The V and J genes are TRBV20-1 and TRBJ2-7; 15 nucleotides match TRBD2. The V and J ends lost 5 bases and 2 bases, in that order; junction bases with no gene match: 10. CDR1 is DFQATT, CDR2 SNEGSKA, per germline (reference sequence). This CDR3 has 17 residues. CDR3 in amino acids: CSALGLAGGPGTYEQYF. CDR3 nucleotides: TGCAGTGCTCTTGGACTAGCGGGAGGGCCGGGCACCTACGAGCAGTACTTC.

Turning to this clonotype: The germline gene is not matched at one end of the junction; a read error may be the cause. This chain joins TRBV7-3 and TRBJ2-2; 7 bases agree with TRBD2. The germline gives CDR1 SGHTA, CDR2 FQGTGA. The CDR3 extends over 13 amino acids. This CDR3 reads CASSITGGGELFF. The DNA of the CDR3 is TGTGCCAGCAGCATAACGGGAGGCGGGGAGCTGTTTTTT.

This clonotype was picked up a small number of times. V gene TRBV11-2 combines with J gene TRBJ2-3; 8 bases agree with TRBD2. The CDR3 runs to 15 residues. V lost 1 base and J lost 5; bases outside the gene matches: 5. Germline V gene data show CDR1 as SGHAT and CDR2 as FQNNGV. The CDR3 loop reads CASSLGAGVGDTQYF. CDR3 bases: TGTGCCAGCAGCTTAGGAGCGGGGGTGGGAGATACGCAGTATTTT. The full variable domain, its missing parts supplied by reference TRBV11-2 and TRBJ2-3, is EAGVAQSPRYKIIEKRQSVAFWCNPISGHATLYWYQQILGQGPKLLIQFQNNGVVDDSQLPKDRFSAERLKGVDSTLKIQPAKLEDSAVYLCASSLGAGVGDTQYFGPGTRLTVL.

The genes are TRBV6-5 and TRBJ1-2; tentatively, D is TRBD1 (5 bases). CDR1 is MNHEY, CDR2 SVGAGI, per germline. Deletions cut 5 bases from V and 8 bases from J, with 15 bases between. The CDR3 totals 13 residues. The CDR3 coding sequence is TGTGCCAGCAGTATCGACAGCCTGGGGGGCTACACCTTC. Its translation: CASSIDSLGGYTF.

DNA of the CDR3: TGCAGCGTTGTAGCGGGGGGGCCTGGAGATACGCAGTATTTT. It specifies CSVVAGGPGDTQYF. This chain uses TRBV29-1 with TRBJ2-3; 11 nucleotides agree with TRBD2. V dropped 4 bases and J dropped 5; count of bases not matched to a gene: 5. This CDR3 is built from 14 residues. Germline loops: CDR1 SQVTM, CDR2 ANQGSEA.

This sequence joins TRBV12-3 or TRBV12-4 and TRBJ1-1; TRBD1 agrees at 7 bases. V shed 6 bases, J shed 8 bases, and the junction held 9 bases outside the gene matches. The CDR3 runs to 13 residues. CDR3 in amino acids: CASSSGGAAEAFF. The CDR3 DNA sequence: TGTGCCAGCAGCTCAGGGGGTGCTGCCGAAGCTTTCTTT.

The chain uses TRBV30 and TRBJ2-7; D not certain. Germline loops: CDR1 GTSNPN, CDR2 SVGIG (reference sequence). The CDR3 length is 14 residues. V was clipped by 0 bases and J by 0 bases, with 9 bases between them. CDR3 sequence: CAWSVLGSSYEQYF. CDR3 nucleotide sequence: TGTGCCTGGAGTGTACTTGGCAGCTCCTACGAGCAGTACTTC.

This clonotype has just a few counts. CDR3 sequence reads: CATSDLQLAGGRIEQFF. CDR3 nucleotides: TGTGCCACCAGTGATTTGCAGCTAGCGGGGGGACGTATTGAGCAGTTCTTC. The chain recombines TRBV24-1 with TRBJ2-1; 11 positions match TRBD2. V was clipped by 0 bases and J by 9 bases; unmatched bases: 9. The CDR3 contains 17 residues. Germline CDR1 reads KGHDR; CDR2 reads SFDVKD.

This clonotype was observed a handful of times. V usage is TRBV24-1 and J usage is TRBJ1-1; D not resolved. Germline CDR1 and CDR2: KGHDR and SFDVKD. This CDR3 is built from 11 residues. With 7 bases removed from V and 2 bases from J, the gap between germline ends came to 4 bases. CDR3 bases: TGTGCCACCAGGGGAAACACTGAAGCTTTCTTT. This gives the protein CATRGNTEAFF.